The 4 T cell receptor beta chains in this list originate from one sample, sequenced in a study of shared clonotypes between healthy human individuals. Sequencing used immunoSEQ multiplex PCR; TCRdb keeps in-frame clones, though not all of them. This sample has around 99,000 clones, with around 68% found just once. Input material: memory CD8+ T cells sorted from blood. Indicated subset: CD45RO+ cells pooled with CCR7-negative TemRA cells. These receptors were collected from a man aged 25 to 40 in good health.

V and J are TRBV7-2 and TRBJ2-1, with 9 nucleotides matching TRBD2. Germline V CDR1 and CDR2: SGHTA, FQGNSA. This CDR3 has 16 residues. After removal of 1 base from V and 4 bases from J, the junction contained 5 bases not matched to a gene. CDR3 residues: CASSLGVAGAYNEQFF. CDR3 nucleotides: TGTGCCAGCAGCTTAGGGGTAGCGGGAGCATACAATGAGCAGTTCTTC.

This clone was observed many times. The chain is built from TRBV5-4 and TRBJ2-5, with TRBD2 matching over 7 bases. The trim removed 2 bases at V and 5 bases at J, leaving 6 bases unmatched. The CDR3 covers 14 residues. Germline CDR1 reads SGHNT; CDR2 reads YYREEE (reference sequence). The CDR3 protein is CASSFSSGKETQYF. In DNA, the CDR3 is TGTGCCAGCAGCTTCTCCAGCGGGAAGGAGACCCAGTACTTC.

This rearrangement joins TRBV19 to TRBJ2-3, with TRBD1 identical over 11 bases. The length of the CDR3 is 19 residues. V lost 5 bases, J lost 0 bases, and 13 bases stayed unmatched. Germline loops: CDR1 LNHDA, CDR2 SQIVND (reference sequence). CDR3: CASSSDRGHTAISTDTQYF. The CDR3 bases are TGTGCCAGTAGTTCGGACAGGGGGCATACGGCTATAAGCACAGATACGCAGTATTTT.

This sequence joins TRBV25-1 and TRBJ2-7, with D tentatively TRBD1 (6 bases). CDR3 length: 13 amino acids. The germline CDR1 and CDR2 sequences are MGHDK and SYGVNS. V was pared by 6 bases and J by 0 bases, with 9 bases between. CDR3 amino acids: CASRGDNSYEQYF. In DNA form, the CDR3 reads TGTGCCAGCAGGGGGGACAACTCCTACGAGCAGTACTTC.